This is a list of T cell receptor delta chains from one sample in a study of gamma delta lymphoproliferative disorders and STAT genes. TCRdb reran clone calling via CATT on the multiplex PCR reads. The sample holds under 5,000 delta-chain clones; 0.95% to 1.1% are singletons and the top ten take roughly 23%. Sequencing was carried out using blood. These receptors were taken from a human donor in good health. Both conserved end residues are part of each CDR3. Each record gives: V gene, J gene, clone size, D gene, CDR3 DNA, CDR3 protein. The D gene is left open where the match is weak. The size entry is marked missing in some rows and otherwise reads once, few, many or a size class.

>TRDV2|TRDJ1|large|NA
TGTGCCTGTGACACCGTTGGGGGCAACACCGATAAACTCATCTTT
CACDTVGGNTDKLIF
>TRDV1|TRDJ1|medium-sized|TRDD3
TGTGCTCTTGGGGAAGGATCTCCTCTCTACCGGTACTGGGGGATACGCGGTCTCACCGATAAACTCATCTTT
CALGEGSPLYRYWGIRGLTDKLIF
>TRDV2|TRDJ3|large|TRDD3
TGTGCCTGTGACACCGTGCTGGGGGGGACCTGGGACACCCGACAGATGTTTTTC
CACDTVLGGTWDTRQMFF
>TRDV2|TRDJ1|few|TRDD3
TGTGCCTGTGACACCCTCATACTGGGGGACACCGATAAACTCATCTTT
CACDTLILGDTDKLIF
>TRDV2|TRDJ1|medium-sized|TRDD3
TGTGCCTGTGACACCGTAGGATACGCAGGAGGAGTGGGAGAGTCCACCGATAAACTCATCTTT
CACDTVGYAGGVGESTDKLIF
>TRDV2|TRDJ1|few|TRDD3
TGTGCCTGTGACACCGCTGGGGGATACGACACCGATAAACTCATCTTT
CACDTAGGYDTDKLIF
>TRDV1|TRDJ1|medium-sized|NA
TGTGCTCTTGGGGAACTTCCCGGGGGGACCGATAAACTCATCTTT
CALGELPGGTDKLIF
>TRDV2|TRDJ1|large|TRDD3
TGTGCCTGTGATGAGGTTACTGGGGGATTGTTGGGCGATAAACTCATCTTT
CACDEVTGGLLGDKLIF
>TRDV2|TRDJ1|few|TRDD3
TGTGCCTGTGACGCCCTACTGGGGGATCCCAAAAACACCGATAAACTCATCTTT
CACDALLGDPKNTDKLIF
>TRDV2|TRDJ1|large|NA
TGTGCCTGTGACACCGTGGGGGGCCTCAACACCGATAAACTCATCTTT
CACDTVGGLNTDKLIF
>TRDV2|TRDJ1|few|TRDD3
TGTGCCTGCGACACCGTGGGGGACCTCAACACTAACACAGATAAACTCATCTTT
CACDTVGDLNTNTDKLIF
>TRDV2|TRDJ1|NA|TRDD3
TGTGCCTGTGACCCCATCCCTACTGGGGGATACCTGTACACCGATAAACTCATCTTT
CACDPIPTGGYLYTDKLIF
>TRDV1|TRDJ1|few|TRDD3
TGTGCTCTTGGGGAACCCACCTACGCTGGGGGATACCGCCTCACCGATAAACTCATCTTT
CALGEPTYAGGYRLTDKLIF
>TRDV2|TRDJ1|large|TRDD3
TGTGCCTGTGACGGTGTACTGGGGTCTTTTTACACCGATAAACTCATCTTT
CACDGVLGSFYTDKLIF
>TRDV3|TRDJ1|medium-sized|TRDD3
TGTGCCTTGCCGCACTTCGAGCACTGGGGGATACAGGCCGATAAACTCATCTTT
CALPHFEHWGIQADKLIF
>TRDV2|TRDJ1|large|TRDD3
TGTGCCTGTGACTTACTGGGGGATACCCGGTACACCGATAAACTCATCTTT
CACDLLGDTRYTDKLIF